This note documents a single TCR beta chain sequence. What it recognizes is unknown. Unique molecular identifiers were built into the TCRbeta library. One entry per CDR3 protein results from TCRdb running MiXCR on the PCR reads. Altogether about 980,000 distinct CDR3 sequences are present, roughly 29% being singletons, with the ten largest covering about 28%. This entry belongs to a study of T-cell reconstitution after alpha-beta-depleted transplantation in children. Trimming took 9 bases from V and 5 from J, leaving 1 base between them. CDR3 size: 8 residues. CDR1 and CDR2 (germline): MGHDK, SYGVNS. Study-wide points: Alpha-beta T cells present about two months after transplant were reported to originate from several hundred expanded graft clones.

The gene calls are TRBV25-1 and TRBJ1-1, with D hard to call. The sequence came from a boy in the first two years of life who had a stem cell transplant for SCID, so the T cells may come from the graft donor. Sample: PBMCs, mostly from graft donor cells, taken 360 days after TCRalphabeta/CD19-depleted stem cell transplant. Written as DNA, the CDR3 is TGTGCCAGGACTGAAGCTTTCTTT. This encodes CARTEAFF.